The 7 T cell receptor beta chains presented below share a single source sample, sequenced in a study of shared clonotypes between healthy human individuals. The table came from immunoSEQ multiplex PCR; TCRdb's copy has only in-frame clones and leaves some out. The data contain about 980,000 clones, 70% to 85% of them singletons. Sequencing used memory CD4+ T cells sorted from blood. As for subset: CD45RA-negative fraction. These TCRs come from a man aged 18 to 30 in good health.

The gene calls are TRBV11-2 and TRBJ1-2; tentatively, D is TRBD1 (6 bases). CDR1 and CDR2 (germline): SGHAT, FQNNGV. V was shortened by 5 bases and J by 5 bases, with 12 bases between the two germline ends. The CDR3 loop spans 13 amino acids. The CDR3 loop reads CASSNPQGYGYTF. CDR3 nucleotides: TGTGCCAGCAGCAACCCCCAGGGGTATGGCTACACCTTC. The full variable domain, its missing parts supplied by reference TRBV11-2 and TRBJ1-2, is EAGVAQSPRYKIIEKRQSVAFWCNPISGHATLYWYQQILGQGPKLLIQFQNNGVVDDSQLPKDRFSAERLKGVDSTLKIQPAKLEDSAVYLCASSNPQGYGYTFGSGTRLTVV.

This clone was counted between two and nine times. This chain joins TRBV20-1 and TRBJ1-4; D gene unclear. CDR3 size: 11 residues. CDR1 DFQATT and CDR2 SNEGSKA come from the germline V gene (reference sequence). V was clipped by 5 bases and J by 8 bases, with 9 bases between them. Here the CDR3 reads CSAWTSEKLFF. The CDR3 DNA is TGCAGTGCTTGGACGAGCGAAAAACTGTTTTTT.

The chain carries TRBV2 and TRBJ1-1, with 8 bases identical to TRBD1. The CDR3 sequence is 15 residues long. V trimming: 4 bases; J trimming: 5 bases; junction bases outside the gene matches: 9. Germline V gene lookup returns CDR1 SNHLY and CDR2 FYNNEI. CDR3 region: CASSALTGEGTEAFF. In nucleotides, the CDR3 is TGTGCCAGCAGTGCCTTGACAGGGGAGGGAACTGAAGCTTTCTTT.

The rearrangement uses TRBV7-9 and TRBJ2-2; perhaps TRBD2 as D (5 bases). Germline CDR1 is SEHNR and CDR2 is FQNEAQ (reference sequence). CDR3 length equals 16 residues. Between the trimmed V and J ends, which lost 5 bases and 1 base, there was a span of 14 bases. The CDR3 DNA reads as TGTGCCAGCAGCGTACTAGGACTTCAGAACACCGGGGAGCTGTTTTTT. Amino acid sequence: CASSVLGLQNTGELFF.

CDR3 nucleotides: TGTGCCAGCAGCTCACGGACTAGCGGTTACTCTGGGGCCAACGTCCTGACTTTC. Its protein product is CASSSRTSGYSGANVLTF. This chain joins TRBV9 and TRBJ2-6, with 10 bases fitting TRBD2. This CDR3 spans 18 amino acids. The trim removed 4 bases at V and 0 bases at J, leaving 7 bases unmatched. The V gene's germline CDR1 is SGDLS and CDR2 YYNGEE.

Regarding this clone: Since a much larger clone is just one base distant, this may be a read error. This sample also contains other DNA sequences that code for the same CDR3. The J gene is TRBJ2-3, the V gene TRBV7-2; the D is unclear. CDR1 is SGHTA and CDR2 is FQGNSA in the germline V gene. V lost 2 bases to trimming and J lost 1 base, with 4 bases between them. The CDR3 is made up of 13 amino acids. Here the CDR3 DNA reads TGTGCCAGCAGCTTACTGGGCACAGATACGCAGTATTTT. Its protein is CASSLLGTDTQYF.

Only a few counts were recorded for this clone. This chain joins TRBV18 and TRBJ2-3; 14 positions agree with TRBD2. CDR3 length: 16 residues. Germline V gene data show CDR1 as KGHSH and CDR2 as LQKENI. The trim removed 0 bases at V and 8 bases at J, leaving 4 bases unmatched. Here the CDR3 reads CASSPPGLAGDATQYF. The CDR3 coding sequence is TGTGCCAGCTCACCACCGGGACTAGCGGGAGATGCTACGCAGTATTTT.